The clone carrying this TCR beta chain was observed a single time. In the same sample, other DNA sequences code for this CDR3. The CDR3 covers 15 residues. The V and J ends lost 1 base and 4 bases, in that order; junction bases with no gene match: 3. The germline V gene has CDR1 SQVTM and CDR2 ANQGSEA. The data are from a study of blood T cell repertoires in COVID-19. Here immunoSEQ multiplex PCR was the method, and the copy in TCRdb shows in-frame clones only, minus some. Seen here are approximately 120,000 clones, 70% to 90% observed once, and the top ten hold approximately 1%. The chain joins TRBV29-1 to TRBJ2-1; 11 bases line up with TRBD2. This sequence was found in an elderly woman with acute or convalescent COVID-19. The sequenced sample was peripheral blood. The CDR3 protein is CSVEGLAGTYNEQFF. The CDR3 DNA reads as TGCAGCGTTGAAGGACTAGCGGGGACTTACAATGAGCAGTTCTTC.